This TCR beta chain stems from a study of response to subunit inactivated influenza vaccine. TCRdb passed the RT-PCR reads through MiXCR, listing each CDR3 protein once. The profile shows hundreds of thousands of distinct CDR3 sequences, 11% of them singletons. About this clonotype itself: Its antigen is not known.

V lost 2 bases and J 7 bases, leaving 6 bases between the germline ends. Germline V gives CDR1 SGHDN, CDR2 FVKESK. CDR3 length: 12 residues. Whole-study findings and limits: Authors proposed each seasonal influenza vaccination draws in few new T cells.

This TCR came from a man aged 45 to 65 who received an inactivated influenza vaccine. This rearrangement joins TRBV14 to TRBJ1-3, with a possible D match to TRBD1 (6 bases). The source material was PBMCs from blood, sampled more than 35 days after vaccination. The chain's CDR3 is CASSQQGNTIYF. CDR3 in DNA: TGTGCCAGCAGCCAACAGGGGAACACCATATATTTT.